This is a list of T cell receptor beta chains from one sample in a study of cytomegalovirus exposure and HLA in healthy donors. The table came from immunoSEQ multiplex PCR; TCRdb's copy has only in-frame clones and leaves some out. The sample shows approximately 200,000 clones, 60% to 80% of them seen only once. The sequenced sample was PBMCs. The receptors derive from a woman between 18 and 30 years old in good health and CMV-seronegative. CDR3s include the opening cysteine and the closing phenylalanine or tryptophan. Each record gives: CDR3 protein, CDR3 DNA, clone size, V gene, D gene, J gene. The D gene is left open where the match is weak. Clone sizes are given selectively: once, few, many, or a class where the clone is expanded.

CDR3: CASTKQELNQPQHF; DNA: TGTGCCAGCACCAAACAGGAGTTAAATCAGCCCCAGCATTTT; size: -; V: TRBV7-2; D: -; J: TRBJ1-5
CDR3: CASSVDLQGVDTEAFF; DNA: TGTGCCAGCAGCGTAGACCTACAGGGGGTCGACACTGAAGCTTTCTTT; size: -; V: TRBV9; D: TRBD1; J: TRBJ1-1
CDR3: CASSLNSYEQYF; DNA: TGTGCCAGCAGCCTAAACTCCTACGAGCAGTACTTC; size: -; V: TRBV7-2; D: -; J: TRBJ2-7
CDR3: CASRRTRLATNEKLFF; DNA: TGTGCCAGCCGAAGGACACGGCTTGCAACTAATGAAAAACTGTTTTTT; size: few; V: TRBV5-5; D: -; J: TRBJ1-4
CDR3: CASGADRAAGEQYF; DNA: TGTGCCAGCGGCGCGGACAGGGCGGCGGGCGAGCAGTACTTC; size: -; V: TRBV27; D: TRBD1; J: TRBJ2-7
CDR3: CATGSLASDSPEQFF; DNA: TGTGCCACCGGCAGCCTAGCGTCTGACAGTCCTGAGCAGTTCTTC; size: -; V: TRBV5-6; D: -; J: TRBJ2-1
CDR3: CASSEYFPQEQGDGYTF; DNA: TGTGCCAGCAGTGAATATTTCCCGCAGGAGCAGGGCGATGGCTACACCTTC; size: -; V: TRBV25-1; D: -; J: TRBJ1-2
CDR3: CASSLLTGASYEQYF; DNA: TGTGCCAGCAGTTTATTGACAGGGGCGTCCTACGAGCAGTACTTC; size: -; V: TRBV27; D: TRBD1; J: TRBJ2-7
CDR3: CASSLVQVYSYEQYF; DNA: TGTGCCAGCAGCTTGGTACAGGTTTACTCCTACGAGCAGTACTTC; size: -; V: TRBV5-5; D: -; J: TRBJ2-7
CDR3: CASSVAPGQSYEQYF; DNA: TGTGCCAGCAGCGTAGCTCCCGGACAGTCCTACGAGCAGTACTTC; size: -; V: TRBV9; D: -; J: TRBJ2-7
CDR3: CAWSTTGYFGPQHF; DNA: -; size: -; V: TRBV30; D: -; J: TRBJ1-5
CDR3: CASSESIGTGVNTEAFF; DNA: TGCGCCAGCAGTGAGTCTATCGGGACAGGGGTAAACACTGAAGCTTTCTTT; size: few; V: TRBV10-1; D: TRBD1; J: TRBJ1-1
CDR3: CASLADRHTQYF; DNA: TGTGCCAGCCTCGCAGACAGGCATACGCAGTATTTT; size: -; V: TRBV28; D: -; J: TRBJ2-3
CDR3: CSVFTGLSNQPQHF; DNA: TGCAGCGTTTTCACCGGTCTTAGCAATCAGCCCCAGCATTTT; size: -; V: TRBV29-1; D: -; J: TRBJ1-5
CDR3: CASSLGAGVEADTQYF; DNA: TGTGCCAGCAGCTTAGGAGCGGGGGTTGAGGCGGATACGCAGTATTTT; size: -; V: TRBV7-3; D: TRBD2; J: TRBJ2-3
CDR3: CASSPTTGNTEAFF; DNA: TGCGCCAGCAGCCCGACGACAGGGAACACTGAAGCTTTCTTT; size: -; V: TRBV5-1; D: -; J: TRBJ1-1
CDR3: CASSSQGGGSLLSGELFF; DNA: TGTGCCAGCAGCTCACAGGGGGGGGGCAGCCTCTTGTCCGGGGAGCTGTTTTTT; size: once; V: TRBV7-3; D: -; J: TRBJ2-2
CDR3: CASRSMNTEAFF; DNA: TGTGCCAGTAGGTCAATGAACACTGAAGCTTTCTTT; size: -; V: TRBV19; D: -; J: TRBJ1-1
CDR3: CASSPTGGGELFF; DNA: TGCGCCAGCAGCCCCACAGGGGGCGGGGAGCTGTTTTTT; size: -; V: TRBV5-1; D: TRBD1; J: TRBJ2-2
CDR3: CASSAGAGGYEQYF; DNA: TGTGCCAGCAGCGCCGGGGCGGGAGGATACGAGCAGTACTTC; size: once; V: TRBV7-9; D: TRBD2; J: TRBJ2-7
CDR3: CASNKNEAPQGELFF; DNA: TGCGCCAGCAATAAGAACGAGGCTCCTCAGGGGGAGCTGTTTTTT; size: -; V: TRBV5-1; D: -; J: TRBJ2-2
CDR3: CASSFNRGRVSEAFF; DNA: TGTGCCAGCAGCTTTAACAGGGGGCGAGTCAGTGAAGCTTTCTTT; size: -; V: TRBV5-6; D: TRBD1; J: TRBJ1-1
CDR3: CASSLGTANTEAFF; DNA: TGTGCCAGCAGTTTAGGGACAGCAAACACTGAAGCTTTCTTT; size: -; V: TRBV27; D: TRBD1; J: TRBJ1-1
CDR3: CASSNGIGTEGQPQHF; DNA: TGTGCCAGTAGTAACGGAATCGGGACAGAGGGGCAGCCCCAGCATTTT; size: -; V: TRBV19; D: TRBD1; J: TRBJ1-5
CDR3: CASSYSTRGDTIYF; DNA: TGTGCCAGCAGTTACTCGACCAGGGGGGACACCATATATTTT; size: -; V: TRBV6-6; D: TRBD1; J: TRBJ1-3
CDR3: CASSLQGRLDEQFF; DNA: TGTGCCAGCAGCTTACAGGGCCGCTTGGATGAGCAGTTCTTC; size: few; V: TRBV7-2; D: -; J: TRBJ2-1
CDR3: CASSYSSGKYGYTF; DNA: TGTGCCAGCAGTTATTCGTCAGGGAAATATGGCTACACCTTC; size: once; V: TRBV28; D: -; J: TRBJ1-2
CDR3: CASSEEGDRGRNEQFF; DNA: TGCGCCAGCAGTGAGGAGGGGGACAGGGGGCGGAATGAGCAGTTCTTC; size: -; V: TRBV10-2; D: TRBD1; J: TRBJ2-1
CDR3: CATSNGDREFEPQHF; DNA: TGTGCCACCAGCAACGGGGACAGGGAGTTTGAGCCCCAGCATTTT; size: -; V: TRBV15; D: TRBD1; J: TRBJ1-5
CDR3: CASSEAVAAGELPLHF; DNA: TGTGCCAGCAGTGAAGCCGTAGCCGCGGGGGAATTACCCCTCCACTTT; size: -; V: TRBV2; D: -; J: TRBJ1-6
CDR3: CASSPVSGFGTEAFF; DNA: TGTGCCAGCTCACCAGTCTCGGGGTTCGGAACTGAAGCTTTCTTT; size: -; V: TRBV18; D: -; J: TRBJ1-1
CDR3: CASSPRGVSNQPQHF; DNA: TGTGCCAGTAGCCCCAGGGGGGTTAGCAATCAGCCCCAGCATTTT; size: -; V: TRBV19; D: TRBD1; J: TRBJ1-5